Listed below are T cell receptor beta chains from one sample, sequenced in a study of B cell selection in AIRE deficiency. Sequenced by immunoSEQ multiplex PCR; TCRdb stores in-frame clones only, minus some. The table shows about 26,000 clones, with about 90% occurring only once. The sequencing sample was made of CD4+CD25+ Tregs sorted from PBMCs. These receptors were taken from a human donor in good health. CDR3s include the opening cysteine and the closing phenylalanine or tryptophan. Each record gives: V gene, J gene, CDR3 length, CDR3 protein.

v_gene: TRBV20-1
j_gene: TRBJ2-6
len: 11
CDR3aa: CSASGANVLTF

v_gene: TRBV27
j_gene: TRBJ2-7
len: 13
CDR3aa: CASRRDRAYEQYF

v_gene: TRBV6-1
j_gene: TRBJ2-1
len: 14
CDR3aa: CASSEASIRNEQFF

v_gene: TRBV7-2
j_gene: TRBJ1-2
len: 14
CDR3aa: CASSPDGSNYGYTF

v_gene: TRBV19
j_gene: TRBJ1-5
len: 16
CDR3aa: CASTTLTGYVNQPQHF

v_gene: TRBV7-8
j_gene: TRBJ1-2
len: 14
CDR3aa: CASSFGAWDDRYTF

v_gene: TRBV9
j_gene: TRBJ1-1
len: 13
CDR3aa: CASSVVSNTEAFF

v_gene: TRBV30
j_gene: TRBJ1-2
len: 12
CDR3aa: CAWSSTREGYTF

v_gene: TRBV19
j_gene: TRBJ1-1
len: 14
CDR3aa: CASGGGRRNTEAFF

v_gene: TRBV28
j_gene: TRBJ1-2
len: 15
CDR3aa: CASSSPGTANYGYTF

v_gene: TRBV5-1
j_gene: TRBJ2-5
len: 12
CDR3aa: CASSLTMETQYF

v_gene: TRBV6-5
j_gene: TRBJ1-1
len: 15
CDR3aa: CASSYRGDPPTEAFF

v_gene: TRBV11-2
j_gene: TRBJ1-6
len: 15
CDR3aa: CASSLVPENNSPLHF

v_gene: TRBV2
j_gene: TRBJ1-2
len: 13
CDR3aa: CASMSRPDYGYTF

v_gene: TRBV6-5
j_gene: TRBJ2-4
len: 13
CDR3aa: CASRDLAKNIQYF

v_gene: TRBV7-2
j_gene: TRBJ2-7
len: 15
CDR3aa: CASSLISQPTYEQYF

v_gene: TRBV19
j_gene: TRBJ2-5
len: 15
CDR3aa: CASSIVQGGVGTQYF

v_gene: TRBV29-1
j_gene: TRBJ2-3
len: 13
CDR3aa: CSVERGGTDTQYF

v_gene: TRBV7-3
j_gene: TRBJ2-3
len: 12
CDR3aa: CASSLMGDTQYF

v_gene: TRBV11-2
j_gene: TRBJ1-2
len: 14
CDR3aa: CASSPRDINYGYTF

v_gene: TRBV7-9
j_gene: TRBJ2-3
len: 15
CDR3aa: CASSPTKGVADTQYF

v_gene: TRBV10-3
j_gene: TRBJ1-1
len: 15
CDR3aa: CAIRSQGALVTEAFF

v_gene: TRBV7-9
j_gene: TRBJ2-3
len: 15
CDR3aa: CASSLDGRGTDTQYF

v_gene: TRBV11-3
j_gene: TRBJ2-5
len: 15
CDR3aa: CASSLGTGGVETQYF

v_gene: TRBV9
j_gene: TRBJ1-4
len: 15
CDR3aa: CASSVAGQGYEKLFF